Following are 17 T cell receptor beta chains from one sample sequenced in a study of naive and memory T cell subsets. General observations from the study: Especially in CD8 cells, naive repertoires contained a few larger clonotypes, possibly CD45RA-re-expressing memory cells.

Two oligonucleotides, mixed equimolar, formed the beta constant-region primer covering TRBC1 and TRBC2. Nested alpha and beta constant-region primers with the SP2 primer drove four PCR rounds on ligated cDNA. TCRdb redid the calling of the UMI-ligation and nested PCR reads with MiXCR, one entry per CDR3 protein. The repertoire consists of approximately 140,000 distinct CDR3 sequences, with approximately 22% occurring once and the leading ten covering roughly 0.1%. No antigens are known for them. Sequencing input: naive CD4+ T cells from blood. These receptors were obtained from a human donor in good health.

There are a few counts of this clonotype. CDR3 amino acids: CASSYSIRQFF. The CDR3 coding sequence is TGTGCCAGCAGTTACTCGATCCGACAGTTCTTC. The rearrangement links TRBV6-6 to TRBJ2-1; D is undetermined. This CDR3 is 11 amino acids long. The V end was cut by 0 bases, the J end by 13 bases, with 7 bases between. Germline V CDR1 and CDR2: MNHNY, SVGAGI (reference sequence).

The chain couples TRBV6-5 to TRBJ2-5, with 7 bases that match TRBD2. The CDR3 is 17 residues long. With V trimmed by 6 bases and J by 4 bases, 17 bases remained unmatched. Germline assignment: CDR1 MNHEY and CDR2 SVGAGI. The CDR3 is CASRAPLGGREPETQYF. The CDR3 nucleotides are TGTGCCAGCAGAGCCCCTTTAGGCGGGAGAGAACCAGAGACCCAGTACTTC.

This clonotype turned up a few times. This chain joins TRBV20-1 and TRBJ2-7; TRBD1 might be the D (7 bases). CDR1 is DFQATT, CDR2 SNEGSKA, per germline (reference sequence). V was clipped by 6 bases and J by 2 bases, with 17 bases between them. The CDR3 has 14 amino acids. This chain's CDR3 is CSAQPGGTPYEQYF. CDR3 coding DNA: TGCAGTGCCCAGCCAGGGGGGACTCCCTACGAGCAGTACTTC.

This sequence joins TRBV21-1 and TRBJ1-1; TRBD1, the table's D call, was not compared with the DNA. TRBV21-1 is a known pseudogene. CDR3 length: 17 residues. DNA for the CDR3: TGTGCCAGCAGCAAAGATGGGACAGGGATTTTGGTTACTGAAGCTTTCTTT. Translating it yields CASSKDGTGILVTEAFF.

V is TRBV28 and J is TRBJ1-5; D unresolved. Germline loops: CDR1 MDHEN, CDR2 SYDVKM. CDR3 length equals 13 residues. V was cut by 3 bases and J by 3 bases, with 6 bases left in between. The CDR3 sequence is CASSFEHNQPQHF. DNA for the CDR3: TGTGCCAGCAGTTTTGAGCACAATCAGCCCCAGCATTTT.

CDR3 nucleotide sequence: TGCGCCAGCAGCCAAGATCTAGGACTGAGCTATGGCTACACCTTC. As protein: CASSQDLGLSYGYTF. This chain joins TRBV4-3 and TRBJ1-2; D gene uncertain. V was trimmed by 0 bases and J by 4 bases, leaving 12 bases between them. CDR1 LGHNA and CDR2 YSLEER come from the germline V gene. The CDR3 length is 15 residues.

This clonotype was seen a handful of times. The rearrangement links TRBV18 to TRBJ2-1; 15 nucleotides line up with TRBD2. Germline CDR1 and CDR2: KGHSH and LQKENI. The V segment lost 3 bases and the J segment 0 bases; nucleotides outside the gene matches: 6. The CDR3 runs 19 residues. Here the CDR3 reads CASSPGLAGGPSSYNEQFF. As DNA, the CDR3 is TGTGCCAGCTCACCGGGACTAGCGGGAGGCCCAAGCTCCTACAATGAGCAGTTCTTC.

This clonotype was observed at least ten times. CDR3 in DNA: TGCAGCGCCAAACCCGGGGGCAGCTCCTACAATGAGCAGTTCTTC. Its protein product is CSAKPGGSSYNEQFF. The V call is TRBV29-1, the J call TRBJ2-1; D assignment may be TRBD1 or TRBD2 (6 bases each). The germline V gene has CDR1 SQVTM and CDR2 ANQGSEA. CDR3 length: 15 residues. The V end was cut by 7 bases, the J end by 0 bases, with 16 bases between.

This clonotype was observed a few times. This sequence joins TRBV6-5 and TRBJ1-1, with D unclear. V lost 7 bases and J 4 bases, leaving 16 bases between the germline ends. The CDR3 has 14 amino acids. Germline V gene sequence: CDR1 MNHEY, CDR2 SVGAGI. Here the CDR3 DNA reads TGTGCCAGCATTGTCAGGTCGACGGGCACTGAAGCTTTCTTT. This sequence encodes CASIVRSTGTEAFF.

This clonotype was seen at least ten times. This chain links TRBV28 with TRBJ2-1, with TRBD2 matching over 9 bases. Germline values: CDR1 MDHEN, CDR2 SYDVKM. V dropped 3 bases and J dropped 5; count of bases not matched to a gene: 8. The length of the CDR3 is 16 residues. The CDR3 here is CASSFFIAGDNNEQFF. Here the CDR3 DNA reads TGTGCCAGCAGTTTCTTTATAGCGGGAGACAACAATGAGCAGTTCTTC.

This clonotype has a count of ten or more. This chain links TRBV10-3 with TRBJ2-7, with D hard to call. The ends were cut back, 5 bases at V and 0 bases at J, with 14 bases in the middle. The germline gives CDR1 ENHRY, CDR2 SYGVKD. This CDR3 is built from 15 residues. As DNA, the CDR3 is TGTGCCATCAGTCCAATAGGTCATCGCTCCTACGAGCAGTACTTC. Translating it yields CAISPIGHRSYEQYF.

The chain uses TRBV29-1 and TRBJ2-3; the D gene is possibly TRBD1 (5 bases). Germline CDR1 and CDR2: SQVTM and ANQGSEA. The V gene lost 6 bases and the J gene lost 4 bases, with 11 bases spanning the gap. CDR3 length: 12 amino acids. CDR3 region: CSVWWGADTQYF. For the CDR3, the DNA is TGCAGCGTCTGGTGGGGCGCAGATACGCAGTATTTT.

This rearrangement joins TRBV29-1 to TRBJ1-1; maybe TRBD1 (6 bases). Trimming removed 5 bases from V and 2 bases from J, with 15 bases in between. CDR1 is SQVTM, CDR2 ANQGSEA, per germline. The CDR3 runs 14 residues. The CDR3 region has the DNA TGCAGCGTTACAAGGACAGCGGTAAACACTGAAGCTTTCTTT. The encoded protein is CSVTRTAVNTEAFF.

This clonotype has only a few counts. The CDR3 region is CSVYRARGGTQYF. The CDR3 nucleotides read TGCAGCGTGTACCGGGCCCGCGGGGGGACCCAGTACTTC. This chain joins TRBV29-1 and TRBJ2-5, with 7 bases fitting TRBD2. J lost 7 bases, V lost 6 bases, and 11 bases had no gene match. The CDR3 length is 13 residues. Per the germline V gene, CDR1 is SQVTM and CDR2 is ANQGSEA.

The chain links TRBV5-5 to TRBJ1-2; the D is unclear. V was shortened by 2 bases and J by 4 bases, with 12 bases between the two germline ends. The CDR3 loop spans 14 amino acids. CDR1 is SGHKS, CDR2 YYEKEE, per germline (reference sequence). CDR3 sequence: CASSFIADTYGYTF. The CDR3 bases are TGTGCCAGCAGCTTCATCGCAGATACCTATGGCTACACCTTC.

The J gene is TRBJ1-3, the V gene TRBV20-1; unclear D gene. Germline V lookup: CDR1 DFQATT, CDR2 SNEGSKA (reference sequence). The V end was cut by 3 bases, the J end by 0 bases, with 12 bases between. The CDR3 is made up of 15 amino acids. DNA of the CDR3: TGCAGTGCTAGCCGTAGGCGACTCTCTGGAAACACCATATATTTT. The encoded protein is CSASRRRLSGNTIYF.

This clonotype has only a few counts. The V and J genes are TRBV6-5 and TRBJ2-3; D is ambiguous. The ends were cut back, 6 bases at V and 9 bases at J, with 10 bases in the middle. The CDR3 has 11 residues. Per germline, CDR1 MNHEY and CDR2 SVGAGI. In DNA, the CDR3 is TGTGCCAGCAGGGACGGCAGGACGCAGTATTTT. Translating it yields CASRDGRTQYF.